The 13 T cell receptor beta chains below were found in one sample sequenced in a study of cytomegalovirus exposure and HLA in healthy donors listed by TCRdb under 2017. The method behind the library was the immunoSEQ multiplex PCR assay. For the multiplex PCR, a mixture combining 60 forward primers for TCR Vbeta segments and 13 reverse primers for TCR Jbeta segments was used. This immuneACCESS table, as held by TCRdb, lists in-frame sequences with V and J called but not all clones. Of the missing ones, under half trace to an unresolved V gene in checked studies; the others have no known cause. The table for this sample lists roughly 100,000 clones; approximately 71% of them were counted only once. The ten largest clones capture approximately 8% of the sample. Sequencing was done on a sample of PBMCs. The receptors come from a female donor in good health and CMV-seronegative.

In DNA, the CDR3 is TGTGCCAGCAGTGACGGGACAGGGGCCACTGAAGCTTTCTTT. Translating it yields CASSDGTGATEAFF. V is TRBV6-4 and J is TRBJ1-1; 10 bases match TRBD1. The V segment lost 2 bases and the J segment 4 bases; nucleotides outside the gene matches: 1. This CDR3 comprises 14 residues. Germline V gene sequence: CDR1 MRHNA, CDR2 SNTAGT.

The CDR3 region is CSVQDRGSTGNTIYF. The CDR3, as DNA: TGCAGCGTCCAGGACAGGGGAAGTACTGGAAACACCATATATTTT. This chain links TRBV29-1 with TRBJ1-3, with 9 bases aligning to TRBD1. This CDR3 has 15 residues. V dropped 6 bases and J dropped 2; count of bases not matched to a gene: 8. Germline CDR1 reads SQVTM; CDR2 reads ANQGSEA.

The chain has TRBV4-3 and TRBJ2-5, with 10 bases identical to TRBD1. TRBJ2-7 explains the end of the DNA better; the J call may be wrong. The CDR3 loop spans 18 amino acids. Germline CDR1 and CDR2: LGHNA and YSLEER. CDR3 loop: CASSQVYTGQGESYEQYF. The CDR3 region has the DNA TGCGCCAGCAGCCAAGTTTACACTGGACAGGGGGAATCCTACGAGCAGTACTTC.

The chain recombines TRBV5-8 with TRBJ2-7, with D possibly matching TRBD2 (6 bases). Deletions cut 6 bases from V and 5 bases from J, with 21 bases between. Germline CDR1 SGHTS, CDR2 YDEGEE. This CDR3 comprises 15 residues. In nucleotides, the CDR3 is TGTGCCAGCAAGGACTACGCAGATGGAGGCGACGAGCAGTACTTC. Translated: CASKDYADGGDEQYF.

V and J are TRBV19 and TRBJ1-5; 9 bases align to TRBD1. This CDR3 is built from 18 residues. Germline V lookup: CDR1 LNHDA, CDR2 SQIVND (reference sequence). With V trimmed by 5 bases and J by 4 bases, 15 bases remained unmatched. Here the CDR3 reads CASSRDPGQGIWNQPQHF. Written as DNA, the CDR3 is TGTGCCAGTAGTCGCGATCCGGGACAGGGAATTTGGAATCAGCCCCAGCATTTT.

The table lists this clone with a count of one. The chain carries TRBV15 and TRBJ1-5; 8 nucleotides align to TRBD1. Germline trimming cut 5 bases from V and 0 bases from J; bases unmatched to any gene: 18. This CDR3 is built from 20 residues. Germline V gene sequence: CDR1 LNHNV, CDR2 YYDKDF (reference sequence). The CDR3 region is CATSPHRGSRSRNSNQPQHF. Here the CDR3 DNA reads TGTGCCACCAGCCCTCACAGGGGGAGCAGGTCTAGGAATAGCAATCAGCCCCAGCATTTT.

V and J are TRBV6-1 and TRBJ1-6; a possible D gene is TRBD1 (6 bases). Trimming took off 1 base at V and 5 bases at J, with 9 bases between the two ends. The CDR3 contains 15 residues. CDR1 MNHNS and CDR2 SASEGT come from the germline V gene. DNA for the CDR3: TGTGCCAGCAGTGAAGTGGGGGCGGATAATTCACCCCTCCACTTT. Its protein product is CASSEVGADNSPLHF.

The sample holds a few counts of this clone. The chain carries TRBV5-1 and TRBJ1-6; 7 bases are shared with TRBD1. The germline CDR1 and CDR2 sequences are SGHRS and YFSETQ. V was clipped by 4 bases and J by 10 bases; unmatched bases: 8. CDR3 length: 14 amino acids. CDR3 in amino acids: CASSRDSIRSPLHF. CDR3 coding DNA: TGCGCCAGCAGCCGGGACAGTATTCGGTCACCCCTCCACTTT.

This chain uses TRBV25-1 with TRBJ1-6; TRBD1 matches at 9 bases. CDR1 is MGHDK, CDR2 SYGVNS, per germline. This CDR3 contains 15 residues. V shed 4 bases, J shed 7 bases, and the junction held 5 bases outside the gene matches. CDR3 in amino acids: CASSGLTGGNSPLHF. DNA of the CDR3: TGTGCCAGCAGTGGACTAACAGGGGGCAATTCACCCCTCCACTTT.

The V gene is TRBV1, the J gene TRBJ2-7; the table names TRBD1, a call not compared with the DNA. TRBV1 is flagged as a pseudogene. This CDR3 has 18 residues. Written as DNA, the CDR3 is TGCACCAGCAGCCAAGATCAGCCCCCCGGGACAGGGGACCACGAGCAGTACTTC. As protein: CTSSQDQPPGTGDHEQYF.

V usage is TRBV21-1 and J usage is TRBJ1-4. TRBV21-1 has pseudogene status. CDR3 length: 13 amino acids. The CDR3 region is CASSLLRNEKLFF. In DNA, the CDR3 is TGTGCCAGCAGCTTACTACGCAATGAAAAACTGTTTTTT.

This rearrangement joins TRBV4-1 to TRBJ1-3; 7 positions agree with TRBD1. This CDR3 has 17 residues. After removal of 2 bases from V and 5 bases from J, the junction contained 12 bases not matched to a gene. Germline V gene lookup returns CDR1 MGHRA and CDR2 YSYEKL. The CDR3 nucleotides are TGCGCCAGCAGCCAAATCGACAGGGTCTCTGGAAGAAACACCATATATTTT. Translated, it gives CASSQIDRVSGRNTIYF.

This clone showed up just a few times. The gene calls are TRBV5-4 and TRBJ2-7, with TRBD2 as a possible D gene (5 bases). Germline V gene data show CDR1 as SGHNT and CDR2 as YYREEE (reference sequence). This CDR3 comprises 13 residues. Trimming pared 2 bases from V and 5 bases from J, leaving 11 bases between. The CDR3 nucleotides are TGTGCCAGCAGCTTAAGCCCCGGGGACGAGCAGTACTTC. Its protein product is CASSLSPGDEQYF. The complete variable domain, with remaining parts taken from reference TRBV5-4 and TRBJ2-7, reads ETGVTQSPTHLIKTRGQQVTLRCSSQSGHNTVSWYQQALGQGPQFIFQYYREEENGRGNFPPRFSGLQFPNYSSELNVNALELDDSALYLCASSLSPGDEQYFGPGTRLTVT.